One sample yielded the 3 T cell receptor beta chains listed below, sequenced in a study of preoperative IRX-2 immunotherapy in early breast cancer. The assay was immunoSEQ multiplex PCR, and TCRdb's table has in-frame clones only and misses some. This repertoire shows some 2,000 clones, approximately 78% found once; its top ten account for 5.6%. The treatment here: preoperative locoregional IRX-2 cytokine immunotherapy. Specimen: tumor tissue, collected before IRX-2 immunotherapy. The receptors stem from a human donor with breast cancer.

V and J are TRBV6-8 and TRBJ2-2; D uncertain. CDR3 length equals 13 residues. Germline V gene sequence: CDR1 MNHGY, CDR2 SAAAGT. V was pared by 4 bases and J by 4 bases, with 7 bases between. DNA for the CDR3: TGTGCCAGCAGTTCGACCGGCACCGGGGAGCTGTTTTTT. Translating gives CASSSTGTGELFF.

The V gene is TRBV5-1, the J gene TRBJ2-3, with D maybe TRBD2 (5 bases). Germline values: CDR1 SGHRS, CDR2 YFSETQ. Trimming pared 1 base from V and 0 bases from J, leaving 27 bases between. The CDR3 totals 21 residues. The CDR3 reads CASSLPSHVLTAETSTDTQYF. The CDR3 region has the DNA TGCGCCAGCAGCTTGCCTTCACATGTACTAACAGCGGAAACTAGCACAGATACGCAGTATTTT.

The DNA of the CDR3 is TGCGCCAGCAGCTTGGAGGCAGGGGGCGGTGGCTACACCTTC. This translates into CASSLEAGGGGYTF. The J gene is TRBJ1-2, the V gene TRBV5-1, with 8 bases lining up with TRBD1. V lost 0 bases, J lost 7 bases, and 5 bases stayed unmatched. Germline values: CDR1 SGHRS, CDR2 YFSETQ. The CDR3 runs to 14 residues.